This T cell receptor (beta chain) was observed in a study of T cell changes during pregnancy in multiple sclerosis. The CDR3 spans 14 residues. The V segment lost 3 bases and the J segment 9 bases; nucleotides outside the gene matches: 10. The germline gives CDR1 SGDLS, CDR2 YYNGEE. Sequenced by immunoSEQ multiplex PCR; TCRdb stores in-frame clones only, minus some. Among 75,000 to 80,000 clones, 89% were seen once, and the ten largest hold 1.5% to 2%. The rearrangement joins TRBV9 to TRBJ1-1; TRBD1 aligns across 8 bases. This clonotype was obtained from a female donor with multiple sclerosis, enrolled in a pregnancy study. Sequencing was performed on peripheral blood, taken before pregnancy. The DNA of the CDR3 is TGTGCCAGCAGCGAGACCCCTGGACAGGGCAAAGCTTTCTTT. Translation: CASSETPGQGKAFF.